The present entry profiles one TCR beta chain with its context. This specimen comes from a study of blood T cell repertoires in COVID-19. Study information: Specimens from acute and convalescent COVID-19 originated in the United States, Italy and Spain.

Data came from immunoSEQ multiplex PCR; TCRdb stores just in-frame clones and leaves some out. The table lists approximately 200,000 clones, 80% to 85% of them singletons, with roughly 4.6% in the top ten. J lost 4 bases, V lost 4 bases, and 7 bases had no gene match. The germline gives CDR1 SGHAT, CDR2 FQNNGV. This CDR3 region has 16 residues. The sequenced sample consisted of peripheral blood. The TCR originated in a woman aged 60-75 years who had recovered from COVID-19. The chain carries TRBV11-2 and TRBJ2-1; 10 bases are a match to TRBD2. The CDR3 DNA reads TGTGCCAGCAGCTCACCTACTAGCGGGGAATACAATGAGCAGTTCTTC. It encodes CASSSPTSGEYNEQFF. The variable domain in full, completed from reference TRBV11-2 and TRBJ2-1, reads EAGVAQSPRYKIIEKRQSVAFWCNPISGHATLYWYQQILGQGPKLLIQFQNNGVVDDSQLPKDRFSAERLKGVDSTLKIQPAKLEDSAVYLCASSSPTSGEYNEQFFGPGTRLTVL.